The entry that follows covers one T cell receptor beta chain sequence. This entry comes from a study of shared T cell receptors in the human thymus. Measured with immunoSEQ multiplex PCR; TCRdb has only the in-frame clones, and not every one. The sample lists about 610,000 clones, 70% to 90% occurring once. The CDR3 covers 17 residues. Germline V gene data show CDR1 as SGHTA and CDR2 as FQGNSA. Trimming took 0 bases from V and 5 from J; bases not matched to a gene: 13. These same data were also listed under a study on human thymus T cells.

Sequencing was carried out using thymocytes. The clonotype comes from a boy younger than two with a congenital heart defect. This chain links TRBV7-2 with TRBJ2-7, with 7 bases matching TRBD2. The DNA of the CDR3 is TGTGCCAGCAGCTTAGCGGATAACCGAGCGGGACCCAACGAGCAGTACTTC. This gives the protein CASSLADNRAGPNEQYF. Based on the CDR3 plus reference TRBV7-2 and TRBJ2-7, the full variable domain is GAGVSQSPSNKVTEKGKDVELRCDPISGHTALYWYRQSLGQGLEFLIYFQGNSAPDKSGLPSDRFSAERTGGSVSTLTIQRTQQEDSAVYLCASSLADNRAGPNEQYFGPGTRLTVT.